Listed below are T cell receptor beta chains from one sample, sequenced in a study of sequential checkpoint blockade in melanoma. The assay was immunoSEQ multiplex PCR, and TCRdb's table has in-frame clones only and misses some. The data show around 41,000 clones, about nine tenths seen once. The material sequenced was CD8+ T cells sorted from blood (inferred from file names), taken from a patient given nivolumab and ipilimumab in sequence. These receptors were obtained from a human donor with melanoma. CDR3s include the opening cysteine and the closing phenylalanine or tryptophan. Fields, in order: CDR3 length, D gene, V gene, J gene, clone size, CDR3 DNA, CDR3 protein. A D gene is named only where the DNA matches it firmly. A clone size is listed for some rows: how often the clone was seen (once, few, many), or a class if it is expanded.

>14|-|TRBV5-1|TRBJ1-1|once
TGCGCCAGCAGCGGCACCGGGGTGAACACTGAAGCTTTCTTT
CASSGTGVNTEAFF
>14|-|TRBV27|TRBJ2-6|-
TGTGCCAGCGGAGCGATAGCTGGGGCCAACGTCCTGACTTTC
CASGAIAGANVLTF
>15|TRBD2|TRBV2|TRBJ2-1|-
TGTGCCAGCGCAGGACTAGCGGGATTGTACAATGAGCAGTTCTTC
CASAGLAGLYNEQFF
>17|TRBD2|TRBV4-1|TRBJ2-3|-
TGCGCCAGCAGCCATGGTGCTAGCGGTTCTAGCACAGATACGCAGTATTTT
CASSHGASGSSTDTQYF
>15|-|TRBV28|TRBJ2-1|-
TGTGCCAGCAGTCCCATAGCGGTCTCCTACAATGAGCAGTTCTTC
CASSPIAVSYNEQFF
>16|-|TRBV27|TRBJ2-3|-
TGTGCCAGCAGTTTGTGGCTCACACAGGGCACAGATACGCAGTATTTT
CASSLWLTQGTDTQYF
>12|-|TRBV2|TRBJ2-1|-
TGTGCCAGCAGTGTCCCCGCTCCGACGGGGTTCTTC
CASSVPAPTGFF
>13|-|TRBV4-2|TRBJ2-1|few
TGTGCCAGCAGCCTGGGCTTCTACAATGAGCAGTTCTTC
CASSLGFYNEQFF
>15|TRBD1|TRBV6-6|TRBJ2-5|-
TGTGCCAGCAGTTACTCGAACAGGGGACAGGAGACCCAGTACTTC
CASSYSNRGQETQYF
>13|-|TRBV19|TRBJ2-1|-
TGTGCCACCAAGACCCCGGGGAGAGATGAGCAGTTCTTC
CATKTPGRDEQFF
>16|TRBD1|TRBV4-1|TRBJ2-7|-
TGCGCCAGCAGCCAAGATCTTCTAGGGGGCACCTACGAGCAGTACTTC
CASSQDLLGGTYEQYF
>14|-|TRBV5-6|TRBJ1-2|-
TGTGCCAGCAGCTTTCACCCCAGGTCCTATGGCTACACCTTC
CASSFHPRSYGYTF
>15|-|TRBV27|TRBJ2-5|-
TGTGCCAGCAGCCTCCTGGTGGGCCCGTTTGAGACCCAGTACTTC
CASSLLVGPFETQYF
>16|TRBD1|TRBV14|TRBJ2-7|-
TGTGCCAGCAGCCAAGATACTAAGGGGGCGGCCTGCGAGCAGTACTTC
CASSQDTKGAACEQYF
>13|-|TRBV11-2|TRBJ2-2|-
TGTGCCACACTGGGCAGGGAGGCCGGGGAGCTGTTTTTT
CATLGREAGELFF
>14|-|TRBV7-9|TRBJ1-4|-
TGTGCCAGCAGCCGGGACACTAGACAGGAAAAACTGTTTTTT
CASSRDTRQEKLFF
>15|TRBD1|TRBV5-1|TRBJ1-5|-
TGCGCCAGCAGCTCCTGGGACAGCGTCAATCAGCCCCAGCATTTT
CASSSWDSVNQPQHF
>14|-|TRBV4-3|TRBJ1-5|-
TGCGCCAGCAGCCTAAAGGGGGGCAATCAGCCCCAGCATTTT
CASSLKGGNQPQHF
>11|-|TRBV7-6|TRBJ2-7|-
TGTGCCAGCAGCATCGACAGGGAGCAGTACTTC
CASSIDREQYF
>13|TRBD1|TRBV27|TRBJ2-7|-
TGTGCCAGCAGTTTAGGGACAGCCTACGAGCAGTACTTC
CASSLGTAYEQYF